The present entry profiles one T cell receptor beta chain with its context. This specimen belongs to a study of cytomegalovirus exposure and HLA in healthy donors. A multiplex PCR was run with 60 Vbeta primers and 13 Jbeta primers. Sequencing was performed with immunoSEQ multiplex PCR; in TCRdb, only in-frame clones are kept and a portion is missing. The clone table shows roughly 100,000 clones, with the ten largest holding roughly 15%. V dropped 3 bases and J dropped 4; count of bases not matched to a gene: 11. The CDR3 length is 16 residues. Input material: PBMCs. This TCR was recovered from a man in his forties or fifties in good health and CMV-seropositive. The V and J genes are TRBV23-1 and TRBJ2-7; 8 bases align to TRBD2. TRBV23-1 is known as an ORF, though its function is uncertain. DNA of the CDR3: TGCGCCAGCAGTCAGCCCGAGCGGGAGCGCCATTACGAGCAGTACGTC. This translates into CASSQPERERHYEQYV.